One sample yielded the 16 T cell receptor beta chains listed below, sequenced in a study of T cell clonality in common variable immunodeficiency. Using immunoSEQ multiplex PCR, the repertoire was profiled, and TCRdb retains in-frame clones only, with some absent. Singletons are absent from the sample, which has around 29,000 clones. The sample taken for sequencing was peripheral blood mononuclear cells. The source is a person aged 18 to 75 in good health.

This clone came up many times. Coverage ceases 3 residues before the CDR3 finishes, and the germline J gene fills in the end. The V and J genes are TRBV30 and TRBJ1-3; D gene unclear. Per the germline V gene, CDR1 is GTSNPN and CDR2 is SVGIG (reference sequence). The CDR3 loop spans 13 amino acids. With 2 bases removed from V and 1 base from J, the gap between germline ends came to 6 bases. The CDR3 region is CAWSSQSGNTIYF. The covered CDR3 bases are TGTGCCTGGAGTTCCCAATCTGGAAACACC. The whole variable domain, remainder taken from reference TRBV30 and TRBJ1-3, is SQTIHQWPATLVQPVGSPLSLECTVEGTSNPNLYWYRQAAGRGLQLLFYSVGIGQISSEVPQNLSASRPQDRQFILSSKKLLLSDSGFYLCAWSSQSGNTIYFGEGSWLTVV.

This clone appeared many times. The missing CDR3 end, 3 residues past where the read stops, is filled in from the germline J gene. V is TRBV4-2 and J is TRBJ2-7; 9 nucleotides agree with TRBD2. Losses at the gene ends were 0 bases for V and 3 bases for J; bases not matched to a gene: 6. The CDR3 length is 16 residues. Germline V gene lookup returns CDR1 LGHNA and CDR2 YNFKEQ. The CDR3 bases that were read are TGTGCCAGCAGCCAAGAGTTGACTAGCGGTTTCTACGAG. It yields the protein CASSQELTSGFYE. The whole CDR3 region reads CASSQELTSGFYEQYF.

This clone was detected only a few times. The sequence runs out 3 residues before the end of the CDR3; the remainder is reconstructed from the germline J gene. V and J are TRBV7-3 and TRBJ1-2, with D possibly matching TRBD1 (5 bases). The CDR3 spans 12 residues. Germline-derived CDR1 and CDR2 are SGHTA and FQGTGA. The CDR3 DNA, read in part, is TGTGCCAGCAGCAAAGGGGTGAATGAC. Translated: CASSKGVND. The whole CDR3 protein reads CASSKGVNDYTF.

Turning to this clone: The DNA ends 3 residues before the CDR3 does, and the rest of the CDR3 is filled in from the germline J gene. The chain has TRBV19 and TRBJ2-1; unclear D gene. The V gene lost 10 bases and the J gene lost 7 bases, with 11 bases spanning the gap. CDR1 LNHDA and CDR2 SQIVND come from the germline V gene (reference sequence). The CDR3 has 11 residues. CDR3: CATKRANEQFF. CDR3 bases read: TGTGCCACGAAACGAGCTAATGAG.

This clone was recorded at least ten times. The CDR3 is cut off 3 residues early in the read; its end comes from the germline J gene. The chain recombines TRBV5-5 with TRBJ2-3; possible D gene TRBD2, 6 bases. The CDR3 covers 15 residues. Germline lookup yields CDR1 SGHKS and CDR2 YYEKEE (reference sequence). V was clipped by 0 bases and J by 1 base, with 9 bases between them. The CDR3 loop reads CASSLAWGGTDTQYF. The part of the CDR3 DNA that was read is TGTGCCAGCAGCTTGGCATGGGGGGGCACAGATACG.

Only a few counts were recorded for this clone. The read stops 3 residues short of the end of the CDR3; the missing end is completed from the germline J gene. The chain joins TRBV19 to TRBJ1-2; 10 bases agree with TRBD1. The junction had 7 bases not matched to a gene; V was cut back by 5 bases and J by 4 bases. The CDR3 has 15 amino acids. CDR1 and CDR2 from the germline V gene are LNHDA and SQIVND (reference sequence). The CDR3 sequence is CASSEDRGRPYGYTF. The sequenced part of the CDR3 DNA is TGTGCCAGTAGTGAGGACAGGGGGAGACCCTATGGC.

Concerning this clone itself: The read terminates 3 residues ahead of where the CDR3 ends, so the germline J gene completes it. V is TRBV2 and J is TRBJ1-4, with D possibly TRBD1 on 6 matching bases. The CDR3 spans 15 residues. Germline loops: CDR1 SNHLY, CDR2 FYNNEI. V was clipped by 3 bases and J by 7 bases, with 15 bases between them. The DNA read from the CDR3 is TGTGCCAGCAGTGATTGGCAGGGGCCTGGTGAAAAA. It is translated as CASSDWQGPGEK. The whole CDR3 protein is CASSDWQGPGEKLFF.

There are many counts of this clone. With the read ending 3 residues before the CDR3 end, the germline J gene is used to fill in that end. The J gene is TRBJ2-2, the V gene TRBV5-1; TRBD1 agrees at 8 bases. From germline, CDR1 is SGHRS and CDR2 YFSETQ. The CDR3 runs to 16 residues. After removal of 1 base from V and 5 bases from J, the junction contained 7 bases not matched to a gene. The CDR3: CASSLQTGDQTGELFF. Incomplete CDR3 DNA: TGCGCCAGCAGCTTGCAGACAGGGGATCAGACCGGGGAG.

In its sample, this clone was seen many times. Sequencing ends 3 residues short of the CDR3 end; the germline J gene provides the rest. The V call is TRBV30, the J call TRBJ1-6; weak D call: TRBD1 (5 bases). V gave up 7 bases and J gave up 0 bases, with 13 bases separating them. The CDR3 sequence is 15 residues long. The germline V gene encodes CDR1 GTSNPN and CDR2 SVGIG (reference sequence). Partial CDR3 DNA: TGTGCCTATCGGGGGACGAGCTCCTATAATTCACCC. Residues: CAYRGTSSYNSP. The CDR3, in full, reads CAYRGTSSYNSPLHF.

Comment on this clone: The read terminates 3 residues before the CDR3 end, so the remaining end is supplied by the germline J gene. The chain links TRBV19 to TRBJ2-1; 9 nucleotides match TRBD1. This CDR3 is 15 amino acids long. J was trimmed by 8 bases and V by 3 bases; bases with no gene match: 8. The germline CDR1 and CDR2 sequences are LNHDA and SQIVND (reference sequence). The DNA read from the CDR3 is TGTGCCAGTAGTATTCGGGGACAGGGTATTCATGAG. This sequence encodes CASSIRGQGIHE. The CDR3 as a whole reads CASSIRGQGIHEQFF.

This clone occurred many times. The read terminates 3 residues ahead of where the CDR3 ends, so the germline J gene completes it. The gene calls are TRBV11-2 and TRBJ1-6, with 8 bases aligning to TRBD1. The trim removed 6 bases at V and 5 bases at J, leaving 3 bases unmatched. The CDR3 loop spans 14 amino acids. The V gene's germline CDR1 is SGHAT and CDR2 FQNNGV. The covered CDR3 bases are TGTGCCAGCAGGCAACAGGGGGATAATTCACCC. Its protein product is CASRQQGDNSP. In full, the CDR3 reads CASRQQGDNSPLHF.

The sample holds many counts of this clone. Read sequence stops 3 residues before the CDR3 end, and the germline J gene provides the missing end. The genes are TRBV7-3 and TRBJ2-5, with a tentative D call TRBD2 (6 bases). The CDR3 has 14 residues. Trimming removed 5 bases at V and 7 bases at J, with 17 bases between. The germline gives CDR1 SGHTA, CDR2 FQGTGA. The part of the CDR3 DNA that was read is TGTGCCAGCAGCCCACTAGCACGGGGCGGGACC. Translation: CASSPLARGGT. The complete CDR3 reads CASSPLARGGTQYF.

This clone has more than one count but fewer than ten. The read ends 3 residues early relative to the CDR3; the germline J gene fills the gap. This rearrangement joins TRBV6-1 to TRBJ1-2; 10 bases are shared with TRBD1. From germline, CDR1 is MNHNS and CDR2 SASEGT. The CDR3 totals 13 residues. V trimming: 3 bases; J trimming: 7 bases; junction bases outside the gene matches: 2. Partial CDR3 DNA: TGTGCCAGCAGTGAGGGGACAGGGGTTGGC. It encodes CASSEGTGVG. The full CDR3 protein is CASSEGTGVGYTF.

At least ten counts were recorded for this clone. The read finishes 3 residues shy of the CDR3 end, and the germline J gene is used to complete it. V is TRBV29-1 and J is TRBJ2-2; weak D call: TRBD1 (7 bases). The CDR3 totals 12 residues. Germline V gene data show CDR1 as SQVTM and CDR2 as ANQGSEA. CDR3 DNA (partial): TGCAGCGTGGAGGGGGCGGATGAAAAG. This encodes CSVEGADEK. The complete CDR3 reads CSVEGADEKLFF.

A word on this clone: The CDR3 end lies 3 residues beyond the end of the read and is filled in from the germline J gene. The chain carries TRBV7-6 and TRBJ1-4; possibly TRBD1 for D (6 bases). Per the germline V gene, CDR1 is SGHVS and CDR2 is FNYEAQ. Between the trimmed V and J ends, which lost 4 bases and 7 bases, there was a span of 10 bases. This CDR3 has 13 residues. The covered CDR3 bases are TGTGCCAGCAGCTACACAGGGAGTGAAAAA. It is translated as CASSYTGSEK. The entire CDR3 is CASSYTGSEKLFF.

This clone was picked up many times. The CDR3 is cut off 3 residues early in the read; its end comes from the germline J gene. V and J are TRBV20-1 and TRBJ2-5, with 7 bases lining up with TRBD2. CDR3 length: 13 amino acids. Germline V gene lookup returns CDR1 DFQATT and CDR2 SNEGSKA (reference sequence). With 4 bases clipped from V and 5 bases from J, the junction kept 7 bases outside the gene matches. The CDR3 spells CSANGDYRETQYF. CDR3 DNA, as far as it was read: TGCAGTGCTAATGGGGACTACCGGGAGACC.